The 21 T cell receptor beta chains in this list originate from one sample, sequenced in a study of radiation and T cells in renal cell carcinoma. Regarding time point: baseline pretreatment blood. The sample's treatment: 15 Gy SBRT to primary tumor, nephrectomy 4 weeks later. TCRdb's copy holds only in-frame clones and misses some; the assay was immunoSEQ multiplex PCR. The sample has approximately 110,000 clones; roughly 80% are singletons. Sequenced material: blood, taken from a patient whose treatment included radiotherapy and nephrectomy. The receptors were gathered from a woman between 55 and 75 years old with renal cell carcinoma.

Only one count was recorded for this clone. This sequence joins TRBV4-2 and TRBJ1-2; D uncertain. CDR3 length: 14 residues. V lost 5 bases and J 7 bases, leaving 17 bases between the germline ends. The germline V gene has CDR1 LGHNA and CDR2 YNFKEQ. CDR3 in amino acids: CASSGRGIAFGYTF. The CDR3, as DNA: TGTGCCAGCAGCGGACGTGGCATAGCCTTTGGCTACACCTTC.

V usage is TRBV4-3 and J usage is TRBJ2-7; 7 bases match TRBD2. Germline V gene lookup returns CDR1 LGHNA and CDR2 YSLEER. The junction had 5 bases not matched to a gene; V was cut back by 0 bases and J by 0 bases. This CDR3 is built from 16 residues. The CDR3 here is CASSQDGRGSSYEQYF. CDR3 nucleotides: TGCGCCAGCAGCCAAGATGGGCGGGGGAGCTCCTACGAGCAGTACTTC.

The gene calls are TRBV9 and TRBJ2-3, with D possibly being TRBD1 or TRBD2 (5 bases each). The V gene lost 4 bases and the J gene lost 3 bases, with 12 bases spanning the gap. This CDR3 has 14 residues. Germline loops: CDR1 SGDLS, CDR2 YYNGEE. CDR3 loop: CASSSGTRTDTQYF. The DNA for the CDR3 is TGTGCCAGCAGCTCCGGGACGAGAACAGATACGCAGTATTTT. The full variable domain, rest sourced from reference TRBV9 and TRBJ2-3, is DSGVTQTPKHLITATGQRVTLRCSPRSGDLSVYWYQQSLDQGLQFLIQYYNGEERAKGNILERFSAQQFPDLHSELNLSSLELGDSALYFCASSSGTRTDTQYFGPGTRLTVL.

The CDR3 DNA is TGTGCCAGCAGTTTGCGGACAGGGAATCAGCCCCAGCATTTT. Protein sequence: CASSLRTGNQPQHF. This chain uses TRBV27 with TRBJ1-5; TRBD1 matches 8 bases. Germline CDR1 MNHEY, CDR2 SMNVEV (reference sequence). The junction had 2 bases not matched to a gene; V was cut back by 3 bases and J by 4 bases. The CDR3 covers 14 residues.

In its sample, this clone was seen once. The rearrangement links TRBV18 to TRBJ2-3; 10 bases line up with TRBD2. CDR3 length: 15 residues. V trimming: 5 bases; J trimming: 2 bases; junction bases outside the gene matches: 4. CDR1 is KGHSH, CDR2 LQKENI, per germline. The CDR3 loop is CASSERGGATDTQYF. Here the CDR3 DNA reads TGTGCCAGCTCAGAGCGGGGGGGTGCCACAGATACGCAGTATTTT.

The chain is built from TRBV28 and TRBJ1-3, with TRBD1 as a possible D gene (6 bases). Deletions cut 11 bases from V and 2 bases from J, with 16 bases between. The germline gives CDR1 MDHEN, CDR2 SYDVKM. This CDR3 has 14 amino acids. The DNA for the CDR3 is TGTGCCGGCCGGAAGGGGGGTCCTGGAAACACCATATATTTT. Translation: CAGRKGGPGNTIYF.

V usage is TRBV5-4 and J usage is TRBJ1-1, with D possibly matching TRBD1 (6 bases). The ends were cut back, 4 bases at V and 0 bases at J, with 13 bases in the middle. Germline V gene data show CDR1 as SGHNT and CDR2 as YYREEE (reference sequence). There are 15 residues in the CDR3. CDR3 coding DNA: TGTGCCAGCAGCGCCCGGACAGCTATGAACACTGAAGCTTTCTTT. Translated: CASSARTAMNTEAFF.

The chain is built from TRBV28 and TRBJ2-7, with TRBD1 as a possible D gene (6 bases). Germline values: CDR1 MDHEN, CDR2 SYDVKM. The CDR3 runs 14 residues. V lost 3 bases to trimming and J lost 2 bases, with 11 bases between them. Written as DNA, the CDR3 is TGTGCCAGCAGTTTTTCAGGGGAAACCTACGAGCAGTACTTC. Its translation is CASSFSGETYEQYF.

The genes are TRBV6-5 and TRBJ2-2; D gene ambiguous. V was cut by 2 bases and J by 7 bases, with 8 bases left in between. This CDR3 contains 13 residues. CDR1 MNHEY and CDR2 SVGAGI come from the germline V gene. CDR3 in DNA: TGTGCCAGCAGTTACGGTCCGGGCGGGGAGCTGTTTTTT. Translated, it gives CASSYGPGGELFF.

This chain connects TRBV6-1 to TRBJ2-5; TRBD1 might be the D (5 bases). The germline V gene encodes CDR1 MNHNS and CDR2 SASEGT. Trimming cost V 1 base and J 2 bases, with 20 bases left between them. CDR3 length: 18 residues. As DNA, the CDR3 is TGTGCCAGCAGTGAAGAGCTTGGACAAGTGGGGATACAAGAGACCCAGTACTTC. Its translation: CASSEELGQVGIQETQYF.

The DNA of the CDR3 is TGTGCCAGTACCACAATCCGGGACAGACTCATGGGGGACTATGGCTACACCTTC. Translation: CASTTIRDRLMGDYGYTF. The V call is TRBV19, the J call TRBJ1-2, with 7 bases lining up with TRBD1. The CDR3 loop spans 18 amino acids. Germline V gene lookup returns CDR1 LNHDA and CDR2 SQIVND (reference sequence). Trimming cost V 7 bases and J 3 bases; bases outside gene matches: 20.

V is TRBV6-6 and J is TRBJ1-6; no clear D gene. Germline values: CDR1 MNHNY, CDR2 SVGAGI (reference sequence). The CDR3 has 14 amino acids. V lost 0 bases and J 13 bases, leaving 13 bases between the germline ends. The CDR3 is CASSYSMAGGPLHF. In nucleotides, the CDR3 is TGTGCCAGCAGTTACTCGATGGCAGGAGGGCCCCTCCACTTT.

This chain uses TRBV7-9 with TRBJ2-2, with D possibly TRBD2 on 5 matching bases. The germline V gene has CDR1 SEHNR and CDR2 FQNEAQ (reference sequence). The CDR3 loop spans 16 amino acids. Between the trimmed V and J ends, which lost 0 bases and 4 bases, there was a span of 12 bases. The chain's CDR3 is CASSLASGRVTGELFF. CDR3 nucleotide sequence: TGTGCCAGCAGCTTAGCTAGTGGGAGAGTCACCGGGGAGCTGTTTTTT.

The rearrangement uses TRBV27 and TRBJ1-6; 8 bases are a match to TRBD1. Trimming at V came to 6 bases and at J to 3 bases, leaving 4 bases not matched to a gene. This CDR3 contains 15 residues. Germline V gene lookup returns CDR1 MNHEY and CDR2 SMNVEV (reference sequence). CDR3 amino acids: CASRDGQGYNSPLHF. The CDR3 DNA follows: TGTGCCAGCAGGGACGGACAGGGCTATAATTCACCCCTCCACTTT.

This clone turned up a few times. This rearrangement joins TRBV4-2 to TRBJ2-7, with 9 bases lining up with TRBD2. V was pared by 3 bases and J by 6 bases, with 6 bases of the junction left unmatched. Per germline, CDR1 LGHNA and CDR2 YNFKEQ. The CDR3 spans 14 residues. Here the CDR3 DNA reads TGTGCCAGCAGCCAGTTCCTAGCGGGACGCGAGCAGTACTTC. Its protein is CASSQFLAGREQYF.

This clone was found once. The rearrangement joins TRBV6-5 to TRBJ2-7, with D perhaps matching TRBD1 (6 bases). Germline CDR1 reads MNHEY; CDR2 reads SVGAGI. The V end was cut by 4 bases, the J end by 6 bases, with 13 bases between. This CDR3 spans 13 amino acids. DNA for the CDR3: TGTGCCAGCAGTTTTGCAGGGGCGACCGAGCAGTACTTC. This encodes CASSFAGATEQYF.

V and J are TRBV7-2 and TRBJ1-2, with D hard to call. V lost 5 bases to trimming and J lost 0 bases, with 10 bases between them. Germline V gene sequence: CDR1 SGHTA, CDR2 FQGNSA. The CDR3 consists of 14 residues. The CDR3 DNA reads as TGTGCCAGCAGCCTCAGCGCCGCTAACTATGGCTACACCTTC. It encodes CASSLSAANYGYTF.

V gene TRBV1 combines with J gene TRBJ2-5; the table's TRBD2 call for D was not verified on the DNA. TRBV1 is a recognized pseudogene. The CDR3 spans 14 residues. The CDR3 spells CTSSQDPSEETQYF. The CDR3 DNA follows: TGCACCAGCAGCCAAGATCCCTCGGAAGAGACCCAGTACTTC.

The chain employs TRBV7-9 and TRBJ1-4; 8 bases are a match to TRBD1. Germline V gene lookup returns CDR1 SEHNR and CDR2 FQNEAQ (reference sequence). This CDR3 region has 16 residues. The trim removed 4 bases at V and 8 bases at J, leaving 12 bases unmatched. Written as DNA, the CDR3 is TGTGCCAGCAGCTGGGGGTCCGGACAGGGTATCGAAAAACTGTTTTTT. This sequence encodes CASSWGSGQGIEKLFF. Full variable domain (outside the CDR3, taken from reference TRBV7-9 and TRBJ1-4): DTGVSQNPRHKITKRGQNVTFRCDPISEHNRLYWYRQTLGQGPEFLTYFQNEAQLEKSRLLSDRFSAERPKGSFSTLEIQRTEQGDSAMYLCASSWGSGQGIEKLFFGSGTQLSVL.

The rearrangement joins TRBV7-2 to TRBJ1-3; D is possibly TRBD1 (5 bases). V lost 5 bases and J 0 bases, leaving 20 bases between the germline ends. The CDR3 totals 18 residues. CDR1 and CDR2 (germline): SGHTA, FQGNSA. The CDR3 DNA is TGTGCCAGCAGCCCCCGGGCGGCAGGGTGGAACTCTGGAAACACCATATATTTT. Amino acids: CASSPRAAGWNSGNTIYF. Drawing the rest from reference TRBV7-2 and TRBJ1-3, the complete variable domain is GAGVSQSPSNKVTEKGKDVELRCDPISGHTALYWYRQSLGQGLEFLIYFQGNSAPDKSGLPSDRFSAERTGGSVSTLTIQRTQQEDSAVYLCASSPRAAGWNSGNTIYFGEGSWLTVV.

This clone was counted a few times. V is TRBV10-3 and J is TRBJ1-4, with unresolved D. Per germline, CDR1 ENHRY and CDR2 SYGVKD. Trimming took 2 bases from V and 8 from J, leaving 6 bases between them. CDR3 length equals 12 residues. The CDR3 DNA reads as TGTGCCATCAGTGAGGGTAGGGAAAAACTGTTTTTT. Protein sequence: CAISEGREKLFF.